This T cell receptor (beta chain) was identified during a study of PD-1 blockade in classical Hodgkin lymphoma. Study at large: Patients got intravenous nivolumab 3 mg/kg every 2 weeks.

In every patient, relapse followed autologous stem cell transplantation, while exposure to brentuximab vedotin differed. Study-wide points: Baseline diversity in complete responders resembled that of newly diagnosed patients. Possible causes of repertoire differences, disease activity or prior therapy, remain undefined. According to reports, newly diagnosed patients had lower baseline TCR diversity than healthy donors, and relapsed/refractory patients had lower baseline TCR diversity still.

The junction had 8 bases not matched to a gene; V was cut back by 4 bases and J by 1 base. Per germline, CDR1 LGHNA and CDR2 YSLEER. The CDR3 sequence is 17 residues long. The method was immunoSEQ multiplex PCR; TCRdb's version includes in-frame clones alone and lacks a portion of them. Of 90,000 to 130,000 clones in the sample, about 89% were seen once. As to this clone: Its target is unknown.

The sequenced sample was peripheral blood mononuclear cells (PBMCs), obtained before the second cycle of nivolumab. The chain carries TRBV4-3 and TRBJ2-7; 12 bases fit TRBD1. This clonotype originated in a human donor with classical Hodgkin lymphoma. The CDR3 protein is CASSLYLGQGASYEQYF. DNA of the CDR3: TGCGCCAGCAGCCTCTATCTGGGACAGGGGGCGTCCTACGAGCAGTACTTC.